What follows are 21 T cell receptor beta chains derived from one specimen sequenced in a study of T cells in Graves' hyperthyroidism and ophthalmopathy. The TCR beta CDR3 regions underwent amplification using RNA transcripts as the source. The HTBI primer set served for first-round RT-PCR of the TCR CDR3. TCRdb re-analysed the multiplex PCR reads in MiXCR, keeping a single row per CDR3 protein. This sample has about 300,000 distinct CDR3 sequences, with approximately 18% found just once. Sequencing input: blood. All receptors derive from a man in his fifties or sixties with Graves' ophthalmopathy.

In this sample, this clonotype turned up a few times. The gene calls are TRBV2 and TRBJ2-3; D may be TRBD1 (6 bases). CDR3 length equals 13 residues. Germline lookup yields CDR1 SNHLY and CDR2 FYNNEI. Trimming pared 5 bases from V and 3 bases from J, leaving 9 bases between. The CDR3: CASSYRATDTQYF. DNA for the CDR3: TGTGCCAGCAGTTACAGGGCTACAGATACGCAGTATTTT.

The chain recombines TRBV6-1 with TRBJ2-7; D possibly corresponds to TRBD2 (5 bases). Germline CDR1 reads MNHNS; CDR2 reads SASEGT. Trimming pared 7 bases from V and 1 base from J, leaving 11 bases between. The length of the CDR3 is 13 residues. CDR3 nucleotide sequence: TGTGCCAGCAAGGCGGGTTATTCCTACGAGCAGTACTTC. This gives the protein CASKAGYSYEQYF.

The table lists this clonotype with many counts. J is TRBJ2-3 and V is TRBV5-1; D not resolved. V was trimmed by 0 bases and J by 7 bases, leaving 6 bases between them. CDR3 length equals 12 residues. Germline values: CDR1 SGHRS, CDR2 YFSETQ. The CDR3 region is CASSLADNTQYF. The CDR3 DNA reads TGCGCCAGCAGCTTGGCCGACAATACGCAGTATTTT.

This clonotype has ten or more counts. Here the CDR3 DNA reads TGTGCCAGCAGTTTATCGACGCAGGGGTACAACACTGAAGCTTTCTTT. It specifies CASSLSTQGYNTEAFF. This chain uses TRBV27 with TRBJ1-1; possible D gene TRBD1, 6 bases. CDR1 MNHEY and CDR2 SMNVEV come from the germline V gene (reference sequence). The CDR3 extends over 16 amino acids. V was cut by 0 bases and J by 2 bases, with 13 bases left in between.

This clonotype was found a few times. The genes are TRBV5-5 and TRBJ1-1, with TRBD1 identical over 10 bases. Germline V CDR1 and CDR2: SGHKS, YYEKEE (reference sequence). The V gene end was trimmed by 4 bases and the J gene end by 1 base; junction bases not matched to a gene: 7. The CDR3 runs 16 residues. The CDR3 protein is CASSPRGQGRNTEAFF. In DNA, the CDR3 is TGTGCCAGCAGCCCTAGGGGACAGGGGCGGAACACTGAAGCTTTCTTT.

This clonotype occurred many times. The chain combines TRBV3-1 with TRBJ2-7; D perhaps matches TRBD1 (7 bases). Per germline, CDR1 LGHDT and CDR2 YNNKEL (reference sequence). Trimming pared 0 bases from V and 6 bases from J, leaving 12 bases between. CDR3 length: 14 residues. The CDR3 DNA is TGTGCCAGCAGCCAAGAGGGGCAGGGGGGCGAGCAGTACTTC. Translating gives CASSQEGQGGEQYF.

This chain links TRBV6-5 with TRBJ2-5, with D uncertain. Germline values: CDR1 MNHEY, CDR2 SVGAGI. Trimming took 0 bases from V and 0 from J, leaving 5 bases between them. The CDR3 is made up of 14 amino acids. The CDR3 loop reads CASSYSGNQETQYF. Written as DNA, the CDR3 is TGTGCCAGCAGTTACTCGGGAAACCAAGAGACCCAGTACTTC.

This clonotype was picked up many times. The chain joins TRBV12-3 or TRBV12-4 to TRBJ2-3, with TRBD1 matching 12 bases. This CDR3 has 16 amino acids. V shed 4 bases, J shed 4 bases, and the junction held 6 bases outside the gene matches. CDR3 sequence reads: CASSSWDRGRADTQYF. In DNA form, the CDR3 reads TGTGCCAGCAGTTCCTGGGACAGGGGGCGCGCAGATACGCAGTATTTT.

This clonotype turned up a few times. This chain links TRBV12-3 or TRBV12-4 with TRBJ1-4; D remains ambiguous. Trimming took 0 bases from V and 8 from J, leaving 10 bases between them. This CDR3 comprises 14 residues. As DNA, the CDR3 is TGTGCCAGCAGTTTAGCAAACGGTCGGGAAAAACTGTTTTTT. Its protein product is CASSLANGREKLFF.

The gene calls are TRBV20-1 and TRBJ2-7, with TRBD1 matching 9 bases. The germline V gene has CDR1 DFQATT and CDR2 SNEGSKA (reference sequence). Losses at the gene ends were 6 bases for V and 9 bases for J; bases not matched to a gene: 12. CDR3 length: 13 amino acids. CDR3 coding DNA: TGCAGTGCATTCGACAGGGGGTCAAACGGGCAGTACTTC. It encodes CSAFDRGSNGQYF.

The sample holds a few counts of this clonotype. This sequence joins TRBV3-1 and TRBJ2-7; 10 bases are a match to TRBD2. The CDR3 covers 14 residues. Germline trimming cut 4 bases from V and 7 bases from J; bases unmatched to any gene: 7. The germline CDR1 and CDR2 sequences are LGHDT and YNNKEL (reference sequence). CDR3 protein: CASSRGAGGREQYF. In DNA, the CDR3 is TGTGCCAGCAGCCGAGGAGCGGGAGGGCGGGAGCAGTACTTC.

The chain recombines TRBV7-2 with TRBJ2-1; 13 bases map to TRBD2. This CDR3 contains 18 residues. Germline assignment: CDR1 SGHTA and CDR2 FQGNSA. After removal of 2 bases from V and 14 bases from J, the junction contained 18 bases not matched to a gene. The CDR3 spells CASSLYPGGTSGMTRKFF. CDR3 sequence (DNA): TGTGCCAGCAGCTTATATCCTGGGGGGACTAGCGGGATGACGAGGAAGTTCTTC.

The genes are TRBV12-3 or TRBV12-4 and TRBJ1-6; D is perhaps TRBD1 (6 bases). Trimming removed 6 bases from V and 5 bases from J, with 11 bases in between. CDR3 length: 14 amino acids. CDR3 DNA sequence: TGTGCCAGCAGCGCCGGACAGAATAATTCACCCCTCCACTTT. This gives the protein CASSAGQNNSPLHF.

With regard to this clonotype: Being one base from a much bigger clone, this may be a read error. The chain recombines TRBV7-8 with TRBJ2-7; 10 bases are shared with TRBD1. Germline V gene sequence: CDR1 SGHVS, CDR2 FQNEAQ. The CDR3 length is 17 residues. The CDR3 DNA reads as TGTGCCAGCAGCCATTTAGGCCCGGGACAGGGGATCTACGGGCAGTACTTC. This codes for CASSHLGPGQGIYGQYF.

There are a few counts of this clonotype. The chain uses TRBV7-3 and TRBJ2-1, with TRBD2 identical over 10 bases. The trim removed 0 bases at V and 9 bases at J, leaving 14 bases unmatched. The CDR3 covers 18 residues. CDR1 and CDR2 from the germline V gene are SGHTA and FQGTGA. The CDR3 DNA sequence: TGTGCCAGCAGCTTAACGGGGGGGCTAGCGGGAGATCGGTCTGAGCAGTTCTTC. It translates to CASSLTGGLAGDRSEQFF.

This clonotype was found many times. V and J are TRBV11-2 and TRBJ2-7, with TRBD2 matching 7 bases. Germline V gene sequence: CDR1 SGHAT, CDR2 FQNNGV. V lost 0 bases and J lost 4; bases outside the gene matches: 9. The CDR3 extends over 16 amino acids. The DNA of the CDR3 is TGTGCCAGCAGCTTAGAGGTCGGGAGGTCCTTGTACGAGCAGTACTTC. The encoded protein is CASSLEVGRSLYEQYF.

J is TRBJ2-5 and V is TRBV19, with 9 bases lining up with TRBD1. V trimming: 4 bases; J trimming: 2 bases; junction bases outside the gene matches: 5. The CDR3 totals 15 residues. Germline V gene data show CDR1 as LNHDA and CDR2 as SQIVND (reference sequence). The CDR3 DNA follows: TGTGCCAGTAGTAGCCGGGACAGGGAACAAGAGACCCAGTACTTC. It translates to CASSSRDREQETQYF.

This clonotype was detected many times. The CDR3 loop reads CASSFISGTLREAFF. DNA of the CDR3: TGTGCCAGCAGTTTCATCTCCGGGACACTTCGCGAAGCTTTCTTT. This chain joins TRBV12-3 or TRBV12-4 and TRBJ1-1, with a possible D match to TRBD1 (6 bases). The CDR3 has 15 residues. With 3 bases removed from V and 8 bases from J, the gap between germline ends came to 19 bases.

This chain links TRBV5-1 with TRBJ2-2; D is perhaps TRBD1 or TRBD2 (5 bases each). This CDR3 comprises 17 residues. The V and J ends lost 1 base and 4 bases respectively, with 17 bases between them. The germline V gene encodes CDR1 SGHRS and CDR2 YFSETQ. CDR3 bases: TGCGCCAGCAGCTTGTGGGCGGTCGGGACGTCCACCGGGGAGCTGTTTTTT. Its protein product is CASSLWAVGTSTGELFF.

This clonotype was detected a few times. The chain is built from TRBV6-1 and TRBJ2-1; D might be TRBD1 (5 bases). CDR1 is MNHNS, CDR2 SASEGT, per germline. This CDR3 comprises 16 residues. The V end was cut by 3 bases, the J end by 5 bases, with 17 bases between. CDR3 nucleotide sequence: TGTGCCAGCAGTGAGAGTGGACACATCCTTAACAATGAGCAGTTCTTC. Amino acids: CASSESGHILNNEQFF.

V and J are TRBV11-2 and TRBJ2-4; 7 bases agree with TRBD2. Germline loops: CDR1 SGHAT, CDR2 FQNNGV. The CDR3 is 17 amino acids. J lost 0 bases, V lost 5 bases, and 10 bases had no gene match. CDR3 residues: CASSRPPGLRAKNIQYF. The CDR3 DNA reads TGTGCCAGCAGCCGACCCCCGGGACTACGAGCCAAAAACATTCAGTACTTC. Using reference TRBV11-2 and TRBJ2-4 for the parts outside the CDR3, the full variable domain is EAGVAQSPRYKIIEKRQSVAFWCNPISGHATLYWYQQILGQGPKLLIQFQNNGVVDDSQLPKDRFSAERLKGVDSTLKIQPAKLEDSAVYLCASSRPPGLRAKNIQYFGAGTRLSVL.